These T cell receptor beta chains were read from a single sample in a study of blood T cell repertoires in COVID-19. Clones were read by immunoSEQ multiplex PCR, and TCRdb kept only the in-frame ones, dropping some. The table has around 290,000 clones, roughly nine tenths seen once. Sequencing input: PBMCs or T cells enriched from blood (not recorded which). Receptors were obtained from a woman under 30 who had recovered from COVID-19. Each CDR3 is given with its conserved first and last residue. The D gene is left open where the match is weak. For some rows the clone size is stated as once, few or many, or as a class when expanded; others skip it.

abundance: few; d_gene: NA; v_gene: TRBV23-1; j_gene: TRBJ1-5; CDR3aa: CASSRRCVVGNQPQHF; CDR3nt: TGCGCCAGCAGTCGCCGGTGCGTAGTTGGCAATCAGCCCCAGCATTTT
abundance: NA; d_gene: TRBD2; v_gene: TRBV6-5; j_gene: TRBJ2-5; CDR3aa: CASGETSGNQETQYF; CDR3nt: TGTGCCAGCGGAGAAACTAGCGGGAACCAAGAGACCCAGTACTTC
abundance: once; d_gene: NA; v_gene: TRBV7-3; j_gene: TRBJ2-6; CDR3aa: CASSLSPGANVLTF; CDR3nt: TGTGCCAGCAGCTTAAGTCCGGGGGCCAACGTCCTGACTTTC
abundance: NA; d_gene: TRBD2; v_gene: TRBV7-2; j_gene: TRBJ2-3; CDR3aa: CASSRPSGDTDTQYF; CDR3nt: TGTGCCAGCAGTCGCCCTAGCGGGGACACAGATACGCAGTATTTT
abundance: NA; d_gene: TRBD2; v_gene: TRBV5-1; j_gene: TRBJ2-5; CDR3aa: CASKASSGMIQETQYF; CDR3nt: TGCGCCAGTAAGGCCTCTAGCGGGATGATTCAAGAGACCCAGTACTTC
abundance: NA; d_gene: TRBD1; v_gene: TRBV7-9; j_gene: TRBJ1-1; CDR3aa: CASSCAGTGSNPEAFF; CDR3nt: TGTGCCAGCAGCTGCGCCGGGACAGGCTCAAATCCTGAAGCTTTCTTT
abundance: NA; d_gene: TRBD1; v_gene: TRBV19; j_gene: TRBJ2-7; CDR3aa: CASRTFKGQGSEQYF; CDR3nt: TGTGCCAGTAGAACCTTCAAGGGACAGGGTTCCGAGCAGTACTTC
abundance: NA; d_gene: TRBD1; v_gene: TRBV6-5; j_gene: TRBJ1-1; CDR3aa: CASSGTANTEAFF; CDR3nt: TGTGCCAGCAGCGGGACAGCGAACACTGAAGCTTTCTTT
abundance: NA; d_gene: TRBD1; v_gene: TRBV18; j_gene: TRBJ2-3; CDR3aa: CASSLTGVRGTDTQYF; CDR3nt: TGTGCCAGCTCACTAACAGGGGTCCGCGGCACAGATACGCAGTATTTT
abundance: once; d_gene: NA; v_gene: TRBV9; j_gene: TRBJ2-1; CDR3aa: CASSATRSSYNEQFF; CDR3nt: TGTGCCAGCAGCGCCACTAGGAGCTCCTACAATGAGCAGTTCTTC
abundance: few; d_gene: TRBD1; v_gene: TRBV13; j_gene: TRBJ1-2; CDR3aa: CASSSPDREGYTF; CDR3nt: TGTGCCAGCAGCTCGCCGGACAGGGAAGGCTACACCTTC
abundance: NA; d_gene: NA; v_gene: TRBV29-1; j_gene: TRBJ2-2; CDR3aa: CSVAGTSNTGELFF; CDR3nt: TGCAGCGTAGCCGGGACTTCCAACACCGGGGAGCTGTTTTTT
abundance: few; d_gene: TRBD1; v_gene: TRBV19; j_gene: TRBJ1-1; CDR3aa: CASSGQGAGDTEAFF; CDR3nt: TGTGCCAGTAGTGGACAGGGGGCAGGGGACACTGAAGCTTTCTTT
abundance: NA; d_gene: NA; v_gene: TRBV6-5; j_gene: TRBJ1-5; CDR3aa: CASSRRGAGNQPQHF; CDR3nt: TGTGCCAGCAGCCGTCGGGGGGCTGGCAATCAGCCCCAGCATTTT
abundance: once; d_gene: NA; v_gene: TRBV2; j_gene: TRBJ1-6; CDR3aa: CASLVDGENSPLHF; CDR3nt: TGTGCCAGCCTTGTGGACGGGGAGAATTCACCCCTCCACTTT
abundance: NA; d_gene: TRBD2; v_gene: TRBV3-1/TRBV3-2; j_gene: TRBJ2-1; CDR3aa: CASSQSGGANEQFF; CDR3nt: TGTGCCAGCAGCCAATCGGGGGGAGCTAATGAGCAGTTCTTC
abundance: NA; d_gene: TRBD1; v_gene: TRBV27; j_gene: TRBJ2-1; CDR3aa: CASSFDRGGSYNEQFF; CDR3nt: TGTGCCAGCAGTTTCGACAGGGGAGGCTCCTACAATGAGCAGTTCTTC
abundance: NA; d_gene: NA; v_gene: TRBV29-1; j_gene: TRBJ2-7; CDR3aa: CSVETATELFSYEQYF; CDR3nt: TGCAGCGTTGAAACTGCTACAGAGCTCTTCTCCTACGAGCAGTACTTC
abundance: NA; d_gene: NA; v_gene: TRBV18; j_gene: TRBJ1-2; CDR3aa: CASYSDGYTF; CDR3nt: TGTGCCAGCTATTCAGATGGCTACACCTTC
abundance: few; d_gene: NA; v_gene: TRBV2; j_gene: TRBJ1-5; CDR3aa: CASSERQISNQPQHF; CDR3nt: TGTGCCAGCAGTGAACGACAGATTAGCAATCAGCCCCAGCATTTT